This T cell receptor (beta chain) was sequenced for a study of shared clonotypes between healthy human individuals. Study-wide findings and caveats: The study found lower generation probabilities in non-shared clonotypes than in those shared by all four donors. Naive subsets usually exceeded memory subsets in estimated richness.

About this clone: Its antigen is currently unknown.

The table came from immunoSEQ multiplex PCR; TCRdb's copy has only in-frame clones and leaves some out. The sample shows about 1 million clones, under 80% of them seen only once. The CDR3 loop spans 15 amino acids. V was pared by 4 bases and J by 5 bases, with 14 bases between. CDR1 and CDR2 from the germline V gene are MNHEY and SVGAGI. The TCR originated in a man between 18 and 29 years old in good health. Sequencing used memory CD4+ T cells sorted from blood. Subset: CD45RA-negative fraction. This chain links TRBV6-5 with TRBJ1-4; TRBD1 is a possible D gene (6 bases). CDR3 in DNA: TGTGCCAGCAGTTCTCAGGGGATGGCGAATGAAAAACTGTTTTTT. Its protein product is CASSSQGMANEKLFF.